Presented here are 2 T cell receptor beta chains from one specimen sequenced in a study of cytomegalovirus exposure and HLA in healthy donors (dated by TCRdb to 2016 to 2017). The library was produced with the immunoSEQ multiplex PCR assay. Sourced from immuneACCESS, this table was stored by TCRdb with only in-frame sequences that have V and J called. A share of the clones is absent; for the studies checked, an unresolved V gene accounts for under half, and the remainder has no known explanation. The sample includes about 98,000 clones, with approximately 90% observed a single time. The ten largest clones add up to 3% to 4% of the sample. Material for sequencing was PBMCs. These receptors came from a woman in her twenties or thirties in good health and CMV-seronegative.

The rearrangement uses TRBV7-8 and TRBJ2-5; D is perhaps TRBD1 (7 bases). With 3 bases removed from V and 6 bases from J, the gap between germline ends came to 17 bases. The CDR3 is made up of 15 amino acids. The germline V gene encodes CDR1 SGHVS and CDR2 FQNEAQ. The CDR3 sequence is CASSFSRRGPQTQYF. The CDR3 DNA reads as TGTGCCAGCAGCTTTTCGAGGAGGGGGCCCCAGACCCAGTACTTC.

V and J are TRBV29-1 and TRBJ1-5; possible D gene TRBD1, 5 bases. Deletions cut 4 bases from V and 6 bases from J, with 13 bases between. Germline loops: CDR1 SQVTM, CDR2 ANQGSEA. This CDR3 comprises 13 residues. The CDR3 loop is CSVVTGLGQPQHF. As DNA, the CDR3 is TGCAGCGTTGTCACAGGTTTGGGTCAGCCCCAGCATTTT.